Listed here is a single T cell receptor (beta chain). Its antigen remains unidentified. Time point in this sample: newly diagnosed, previously untreated cHL patient sample. The study compared against PBMCs from newly diagnosed, untreated classical Hodgkin lymphoma. This entry is derived from a study of PD-1 blockade in classical Hodgkin lymphoma. Notes on the study in general: The causes of the repertoire differences, possibly disease activity or prior therapy, remain undefined. Newly diagnosed patients were reported to exhibit reduced baseline TCR diversity relative to healthy donors.

Some clones are missing from TCRdb's copy, which holds only in-frame ones; the method was immunoSEQ multiplex PCR. The data show about 17,000 clones, around 90% seen once. The sequence was obtained from a human donor with classical Hodgkin lymphoma. Sequencing was carried out using peripheral blood mononuclear cells (PBMCs).

CDR3 sequence reads: CASSDLAEQYF. The CDR3, as DNA: TGTGCCAGCAGTGACTTAGCGGAACAGTACTTC. The chain has TRBV25-1 and TRBJ2-7; a possible D gene is TRBD2 (6 bases). Trimming took off 3 bases at V and 10 bases at J, with 10 bases between the two ends. Germline CDR1 reads MGHDK; CDR2 reads SYGVNS. CDR3 length: 11 residues.